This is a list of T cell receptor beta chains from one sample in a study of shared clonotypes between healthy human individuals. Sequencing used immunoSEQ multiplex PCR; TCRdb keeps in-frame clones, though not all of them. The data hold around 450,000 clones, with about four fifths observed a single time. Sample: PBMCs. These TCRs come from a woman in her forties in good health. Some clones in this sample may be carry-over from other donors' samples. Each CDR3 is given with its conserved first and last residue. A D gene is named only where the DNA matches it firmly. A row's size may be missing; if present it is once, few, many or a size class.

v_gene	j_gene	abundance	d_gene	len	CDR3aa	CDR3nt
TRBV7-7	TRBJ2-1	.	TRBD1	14	CASSPGQGYTEQFF	TGTGCCAGCAGCCCGGGACAGGGGTACACTGAGCAGTTCTTC
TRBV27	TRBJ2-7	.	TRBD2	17	CASSLGPLAGDTYEQYF	TGTGCCAGCAGTTTGGGCCCGTTAGCGGGGGACACCTACGAGCAGTACTTC
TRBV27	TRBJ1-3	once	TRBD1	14	CASSRQGARNTIYF	TGTGCTAGCAGTAGACAGGGGGCGAGGAACACCATATATTTT
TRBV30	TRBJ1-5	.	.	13	CAWREHSNQPQHF	TGTGCCTGGAGGGAGCATAGCAATCAGCCCCAGCATTTT
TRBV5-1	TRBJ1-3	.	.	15	CASSLPRDPGNTIYF	TGCGCCAGCAGTCTACCCCGGGACCCTGGAAACACCATATATTTT
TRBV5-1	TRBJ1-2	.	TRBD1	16	CASSLPSGTAYYGYTF	TGCGCCAGCAGCCTCCCGTCCGGGACAGCTTACTATGGCTACACCTTC
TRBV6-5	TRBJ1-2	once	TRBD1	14	CASGYRDSAYGYTF	TGTGCCAGCGGGTACCGGGACAGCGCTTATGGCTACACCTTC
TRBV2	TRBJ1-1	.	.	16	CASSESLGTRWGEAFF	TGTGCCAGCAGTGAATCTCTAGGGACGAGATGGGGTGAAGCTTTCTTT
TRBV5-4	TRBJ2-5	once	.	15	CASSSGGGPQETQYF	TGTGCCAGCAGCTCGGGGGGCGGGCCCCAAGAGACCCAGTACTTC
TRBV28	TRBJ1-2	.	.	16	CASSLWGAGPNYGYTF	TGTGCCAGCAGTTTATGGGGGGCGGGTCCAAACTATGGCTACACCTTC
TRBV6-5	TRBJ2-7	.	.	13	CASSLGGGYEQYF	TGTGCCAGCTCCCTAGGGGGGGGCTACGAGCAGTACTTC
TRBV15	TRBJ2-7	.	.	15	CATSGLRGTPYEQYF	TGTGCCACCAGCGGCTTGAGGGGGACTCCCTACGAGCAGTACTTC
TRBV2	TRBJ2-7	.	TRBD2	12	CASRRAGDEQYF	TGTGCCAGCAGACGAGCGGGAGACGAGCAGTACTTC
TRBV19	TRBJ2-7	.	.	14	CASSIDSQIYEQYF	TGTGCCAGTAGTATAGACAGTCAGATCTACGAGCAGTACTTC
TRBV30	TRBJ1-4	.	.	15	CAWSGRLSTNEKLFF	TGTGCCTGGAGTGGCCGACTCTCAACTAATGAAAAACTGTTTTTT
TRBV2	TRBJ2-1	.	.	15	CASSEEGSGYNEQFF	TGTGCCAGCAGTGAAGAAGGTAGCGGATACAATGAGCAGTTCTTC
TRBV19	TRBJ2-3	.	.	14	CASSQTEGTDTQYF	TGTGCCAGTAGCCAGACGGAGGGCACAGATACGCAGTATTTT
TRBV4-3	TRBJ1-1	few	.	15	CASSQDLIANTEAFF	TGCGCCAGCAGCCAAGATTTGATCGCGAACACTGAAGCTTTCTTT
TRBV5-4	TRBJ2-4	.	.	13	CASSNLGGPIQYF	TGTGCCAGCAGCAATCTAGGGGGGCCCATTCAGTACTTC
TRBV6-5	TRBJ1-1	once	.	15	CASSYSATKNTEAFF	TGTGCCAGCAGTTACTCGGCCACAAAGAACACTGAAGCTTTCTTT
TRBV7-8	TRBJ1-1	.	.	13	CASSLNRATEAFF	TGTGCCAGCAGCTTAAACAGGGCCACTGAAGCTTTCTTT
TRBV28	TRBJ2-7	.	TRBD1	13	CASRTGNVGEQYF	TGTGCCAGCAGGACAGGGAATGTTGGGGAGCAGTACTTC
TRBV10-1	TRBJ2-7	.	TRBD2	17	CASSEPFSGSKVSEQYF	TGCGCCAGCAGTGAGCCTTTTAGCGGGAGTAAAGTGAGCGAGCAGTACTTC
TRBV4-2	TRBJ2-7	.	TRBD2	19	CASSPRGLAGGPLLYEQYF	TGTGCCAGCAGCCCGCGCGGGCTAGCGGGAGGGCCACTGTTATACGAGCAGTACTTC
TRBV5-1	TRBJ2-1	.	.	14	CASSLGFSYNEQFF	TGCGCCAGCAGCTTGGGATTCTCCTACAATGAGCAGTTCTTC
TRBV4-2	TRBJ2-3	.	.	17	CASSPLDQGGREDTQYF	TGTGCCAGCAGCCCCCTAGATCAGGGGGGCCGGGAGGATACGCAGTATTTT
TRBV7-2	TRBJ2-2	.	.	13	CASSSDFGGELFF	TGTGCCAGCAGCTCCGATTTTGGCGGGGAGCTGTTTTTT